This is a list of T cell receptor beta chains from one sample in a study of blood T cell repertoires in COVID-19. Profiling relied on immunoSEQ multiplex PCR, and the TCRdb table lists in-frame clones only, not all of them. The data contain around 150,000 clones, just over 90% of them seen just once; the ten biggest clones take up just under 2%. The specimen was peripheral blood. These receptors were taken from a woman aged 55-70 years with COVID-19, enrolled during active disease. Each CDR3 is given with its conserved first and last residue. A D gene is named only where the DNA matches it firmly. Some rows mark clone size as missing; the rest say once, few, many or name a class of expanded clone.

TRBV6-2/TRBV6-3,.,.,TRBJ2-2,CASSLLGPDTGELFF,TGTGCCAGCAGTCTCCTTGGGCCTGACACCGGGGAGCTGTTTTTT
TRBV7-7,.,TRBD2,TRBJ2-5,CASSWLAGGLQETQYF,TGTGCCAGCAGCTGGCTAGCGGGGGGCCTCCAAGAGACCCAGTACTTC
TRBV5-5,once,.,TRBJ1-3,CASSLRRSGNTIYF,TGTGCCAGCAGCTTGCGCAGATCTGGAAACACCATATATTTT
TRBV4-2,.,.,TRBJ1-1,CASSQEGQVNTEAFF,TGTGCCAGCAGCCAAGAGGGTCAGGTGAACACTGAAGCTTTCTTT
TRBV7-3,.,.,TRBJ2-1,CASSTTQYNEQFF,TGTGCCAGCAGCACCACACAATACAATGAGCAGTTCTTC
TRBV7-9,.,.,TRBJ2-2,CASSLVAGTGELFF,TGTGCCAGCAGCTTAGTTGCCGGGACCGGGGAGCTGTTTTTT
TRBV4-3,.,.,TRBJ1-2,CASSPILARYGYTF,TGCGCCAGCAGCCCGATATTGGCTCGCTATGGCTACACCTTC
TRBV7-2,.,.,TRBJ1-4,CASRPTGSTNEKLFF,TGTGCCAGCAGACCTACAGGGTCCACTAATGAAAAACTGTTTTTT
TRBV30,.,TRBD2,TRBJ2-5,CAWKRGPVRETQYF,TGTGCCTGGAAGCGGGGACCGGTTAGAGAGACCCAGTACTTC
TRBV10-3,once,TRBD2,TRBJ2-1,CAIRGTSGDSYNEQFF,TGTGCCATCAGGGGGACTAGCGGGGATTCCTACAATGAGCAGTTCTTC
TRBV5-6,.,TRBD1,TRBJ1-4,CASSLGVGRDRDEKLFF,TGTGCCAGCAGCTTAGGGGTTGGTCGGGACAGGGATGAAAAACTGTTTTTT